Below, 23 T cell receptor beta chains from the same sample are listed, as sequenced in a study of cytomegalovirus exposure and HLA in healthy donors. Data came from immunoSEQ multiplex PCR; TCRdb stores just in-frame clones and leaves some out. In the table there are 100,000 to 150,000 clones, approximately 91% of which are singletons. Sequencing was done on a sample of PBMCs. These receptors were taken from a man aged 25-45 years in good health and CMV-seronegative.

V is TRBV6-5 and J is TRBJ2-1, with D possibly TRBD2 on 5 matching bases. CDR3 size: 15 residues. Germline CDR1 reads MNHEY; CDR2 reads SVGAGI. Trimming removed 3 bases from V and 5 bases from J, with 14 bases in between. The CDR3 loop is CASSYVAPKNNEQFF. CDR3 DNA: TGTGCCAGCAGTTATGTAGCGCCAAAAAACAATGAGCAGTTCTTC.

The V and J genes are TRBV5-1 and TRBJ2-5; no reliable D call. The germline V gene has CDR1 SGHRS and CDR2 YFSETQ. Trimming took off 0 bases at V and 5 bases at J, with 5 bases between the two ends. The CDR3 totals 12 residues. The CDR3 nucleotides read TGCGCCAGCAGCTTGGGCCAGGAGACCCAGTACTTC. Translating it yields CASSLGQETQYF.

This clone was counted a single time. The CDR3 DNA sequence: TGCGCCAGCAGCCAAGGACAGACGACTGAAGCTTTCTTT. This codes for CASSQGQTTEAFF. The chain combines TRBV4-1 with TRBJ1-1; a possible D gene is TRBD1 (5 bases). CDR3 length: 13 residues. V lost 1 base and J 5 bases, leaving 8 bases between the germline ends. The germline gives CDR1 MGHRA, CDR2 YSYEKL.

The gene calls are TRBV7-9 and TRBJ2-7; TRBD1 agrees at 9 bases. J gave up 6 bases and V 2 bases, and 5 bases lay outside the gene matches. CDR1 is SEHNR and CDR2 is FQNEAQ in the germline V gene (reference sequence). This CDR3 contains 14 residues. Here the CDR3 reads CASSLTGTGREQYF. CDR3 in DNA: TGTGCCAGCAGCTTAACGGGGACAGGGCGCGAGCAGTACTTC.

This clone appeared a few times. The chain is built from TRBV27 and TRBJ1-1; D not resolved. The germline V and J ends were trimmed by 10 bases and 1 base, with 4 bases remaining between them. This CDR3 has 10 residues. CDR1 and CDR2 from the germline V gene are MNHEY and SMNVEV (reference sequence). The CDR3 loop is CAIQNTEAFF. DNA for the CDR3: TGTGCCATACAGAACACTGAAGCTTTCTTT.

This rearrangement joins TRBV4-1 to TRBJ2-7, with a weak D call TRBD2 (5 bases). CDR1 is MGHRA and CDR2 is YSYEKL in the germline V gene. Trimming took 1 base from V and 5 from J, leaving 12 bases between them. This CDR3 comprises 14 residues. The CDR3 region has the DNA TGCGCCAGCAGCCAAGTTCCAGGAGGCGACGAGCAGTACTTC. It codes for CASSQVPGGDEQYF.

This clone occurred once. The genes are TRBV21-1 and TRBJ2-6; whether TRBD1, the table's D call, matches the DNA was not checked. TRBV21-1 is an annotated pseudogene. The CDR3 is 16 amino acids. CDR3 sequence: CASSTHRVSGANVLTF. CDR3 coding DNA: TGTGCCAGCAGCACACACAGGGTGTCTGGGGCCAACGTCCTGACTTTC.

The chain joins TRBV5-1 to TRBJ2-6; TRBD2 is a possible D gene (5 bases). V lost 1 base, J lost 0 bases, and 11 bases lay in between. Germline V gene sequence: CDR1 SGHRS, CDR2 YFSETQ. The CDR3 runs 17 residues. CDR3 DNA: TGCGCCAGCAGCTTGCTGGACTCCAGCTCTGGGGCCAACGTCCTGACTTTC. It encodes CASSLLDSSSGANVLTF.

This clone came up once. This rearrangement joins TRBV5-4 to TRBJ2-7; TRBD2 agrees at 9 bases. The CDR3 is made up of 14 amino acids. Trimming cost V 2 bases and J 6 bases; bases outside gene matches: 6. Germline V gene sequence: CDR1 SGHNT, CDR2 YYREEE (reference sequence). The CDR3 bases are TGTGCCAGCAGCTTCCCAGCGGGAGGCGGCGAGCAGTACTTC. Protein product: CASSFPAGGGEQYF.

This clone was found a few times. The V and J genes are TRBV5-6 and TRBJ1-2; 7 nucleotides align to TRBD1. CDR1 is SGHDT, CDR2 YYEEEE, per germline. The CDR3 covers 15 residues. With 0 bases clipped from V and 8 bases from J, the junction kept 10 bases outside the gene matches. The CDR3 spells CASSLVGRGARGYTF. The DNA for the CDR3 is TGTGCCAGCAGCTTGGTGGGCAGGGGGGCTCGAGGCTACACCTTC. The complete variable domain, with remaining parts taken from reference TRBV5-6 and TRBJ1-2, reads DAGVTQSPTHLIKTRGQQVTLRCSPKSGHDTVSWYQQALGQGPQFIFQYYEEEERQRGNFPDRFSGHQFPNYSSELNVNALLLGDSALYLCASSLVGRGARGYTFGSGTRLTVV.

V and J are TRBV5-3 and TRBJ2-7; tentative D call: TRBD1 (5 bases). TRBV5-3 is placed among ORFs of uncertain function. V lost 4 bases, J lost 0 bases, and 14 bases lay in between. The CDR3 runs to 15 residues. The CDR3 region is CARSLRQKSSYEQYF. The DNA of the CDR3 is TGTGCCAGAAGCCTAAGACAGAAGAGCTCCTACGAGCAGTACTTC.

This chain connects TRBV6-1 to TRBJ2-2; a weak D match, TRBD2 (7 bases). The length of the CDR3 is 16 residues. In germline, CDR1 is MNHNS, CDR2 SASEGT. Trimming left V 4 bases short and J 3 bases short, with 15 bases between. The CDR3 DNA sequence: TGTGCCAGCAGTGCGGTTGGGGGGGCTGACACCGGGGAGCTGTTTTTT. Its protein product is CASSAVGGADTGELFF.

The rearrangement joins TRBV7-2 to TRBJ2-2; possible D gene TRBD2, 5 bases. The germline CDR1 and CDR2 sequences are SGHTA and FQGNSA. The CDR3 consists of 15 residues. V was shortened by 5 bases and J by 4 bases, with 14 bases between the two germline ends. DNA of the CDR3: TGTGCCAGCAGCCTAGGCGGGCAGTTCACCGGGGAGCTGTTTTTT. Its protein product is CASSLGGQFTGELFF. The whole variable domain, filled in from reference TRBV7-2 and TRBJ2-2, reads GAGVSQSPSNKVTEKGKDVELRCDPISGHTALYWYRQSLGQGLEFLIYFQGNSAPDKSGLPSDRFSAERTGGSVSTLTIQRTQQEDSAVYLCASSLGGQFTGELFFGEGSRLTVL.

V usage is TRBV9 and J usage is TRBJ1-1, with D perhaps matching TRBD1 (5 bases). CDR3 length: 14 amino acids. V lost 1 base, J lost 1 base, and 8 bases lay in between. Germline loops: CDR1 SGDLS, CDR2 YYNGEE. The CDR3 is CASSVTGANTEAFF. Here the CDR3 DNA reads TGTGCCAGCAGCGTAACAGGAGCGAACACTGAAGCTTTCTTT.

This rearrangement joins TRBV15 to TRBJ2-4; TRBD2 agrees at 9 bases. Germline V lookup: CDR1 LNHNV, CDR2 YYDKDF (reference sequence). This CDR3 region has 19 residues. J gave up 6 bases and V 1 base, and 16 bases lay outside the gene matches. CDR3 sequence reads: CATSRGGAGGSGSRNIQYF. The CDR3 coding sequence is TGTGCCACCAGCAGAGGAGGTGCGGGAGGGTCCGGCTCTAGAAACATTCAGTACTTC.

The V call is TRBV7-2, the J call TRBJ2-7, with 11 bases that match TRBD2. Unmatched junction bases numbered 8, after V lost 1 base and J lost 3 bases. CDR3 length: 17 residues. The germline gives CDR1 SGHTA, CDR2 FQGNSA. The CDR3 bases are TGTGCCAGCAGCTTAGTTTCCTTTGGGACTAGCGGCTACGAGCAGTACTTC. Its translation: CASSLVSFGTSGYEQYF.

The V and J genes are TRBV7-9 and TRBJ1-1; 7 bases are a match to TRBD1. This CDR3 has 15 amino acids. V dropped 5 bases and J dropped 4; count of bases not matched to a gene: 10. Germline CDR1 is SEHNR and CDR2 is FQNEAQ (reference sequence). The CDR3 DNA sequence: TGTGCCAGCAGCGACCAGGGGGTGGGAGGCACTGAAGCTTTCTTT. It codes for CASSDQGVGGTEAFF.

V is TRBV6-1 and J is TRBJ1-1, with D possibly matching TRBD1 (6 bases). CDR3 size: 14 residues. Germline loops: CDR1 MNHNS, CDR2 SASEGT. V lost 4 bases, J lost 0 bases, and 9 bases lay in between. CDR3 bases: TGTGCCAGCAGTGGACAGGCCGTGAACACTGAAGCTTTCTTT. Protein product: CASSGQAVNTEAFF.

The chain has TRBV7-9 and TRBJ1-3; D not resolved. The length of the CDR3 is 15 residues. The germline V gene encodes CDR1 SEHNR and CDR2 FQNEAQ (reference sequence). V lost 3 bases, J lost 2 bases, and 11 bases lay in between. The CDR3, as DNA: TGTGCCAGCAGCTTTAATACAGTTACTGGAAACACCATATATTTT. Translation: CASSFNTVTGNTIYF. The complete variable domain, with remaining parts taken from reference TRBV7-9 and TRBJ1-3, reads DTGVSQNPRHKITKRGQNVTFRCDPISEHNRLYWYRQTLGQGPEFLTYFQNEAQLEKSRLLSDRFSAERPKGSFSTLEIQRTEQGDSAMYLCASSFNTVTGNTIYFGEGSWLTVV.

The chain recombines TRBV18 with TRBJ2-7; D perhaps matches TRBD1 (6 bases). The germline gives CDR1 KGHSH, CDR2 LQKENI. The CDR3 covers 13 residues. The V end was cut by 2 bases, the J end by 3 bases, with 8 bases between. The CDR3 coding sequence is TGTGCCAGCTCACCAGCAGGGGACTACGAGCAGTACTTC. It codes for CASSPAGDYEQYF.

The J gene is TRBJ2-2, the V gene TRBV9; D is undetermined. This CDR3 has 13 residues. Germline V gene lookup returns CDR1 SGDLS and CDR2 YYNGEE. V lost 3 bases to trimming and J lost 6 bases, with 9 bases between them. CDR3 in amino acids: CASSENTAGELFF. In DNA, the CDR3 is TGTGCCAGCAGCGAAAACACAGCCGGGGAGCTGTTTTTT.

The chain links TRBV7-2 to TRBJ1-2; 10 bases line up with TRBD1. The CDR3 loop spans 15 amino acids. The ends lost 5 bases at V and 7 bases at J; junction bases unmatched: 10. Germline lookup yields CDR1 SGHTA and CDR2 FQGNSA. The CDR3 region has the DNA TGTGCCAGCAGCCCCCGCGGACAGGGGGTTAGTGGCTACACCTTC. Its translation: CASSPRGQGVSGYTF. Looking up the rest from reference TRBV7-2 and TRBJ1-2 gives the full variable domain: GAGVSQSPSNKVTEKGKDVELRCDPISGHTALYWYRQSLGQGLEFLIYFQGNSAPDKSGLPSDRFSAERTGGSVSTLTIQRTQQEDSAVYLCASSPRGQGVSGYTFGSGTRLTVV.

The chain carries TRBV25-1 and TRBJ2-7, with 10 bases lining up with TRBD1. With V trimmed by 8 bases and J by 4 bases, 5 bases remained unmatched. Germline V gives CDR1 MGHDK, CDR2 SYGVNS. CDR3 size: 13 residues. The CDR3 sequence: CASGGTGVYEQYF. The CDR3 DNA is TGTGCCAGCGGGGGGACAGGGGTTTACGAGCAGTACTTC.